This passage covers 13 T cell receptor beta chains from one sample sequenced in a study of shared clonotypes between healthy human individuals. The data were produced by immunoSEQ multiplex PCR, yet TCRdb's version contains in-frame clones alone and is incomplete. The sample shows some 500,000 clones, about 96% of them seen only once. Specimen: naive CD4+ T cells sorted from blood. Subset indicated: CD45RA+ positively selected. These receptors were collected from a woman in her twenties or thirties in good health.

This chain uses TRBV2 with TRBJ2-5; D not resolved. The V end lost 7 bases, the J end lost 1 base, and 10 bases lay between the germline ends. This CDR3 spans 13 amino acids. The V gene's germline CDR1 is SNHLY and CDR2 FYNNEI. This CDR3 is CASIRRGQETQYF. Here the CDR3 DNA reads TGTGCCAGCATTCGACGCGGCCAAGAGACCCAGTACTTC.

The chain uses TRBV28 and TRBJ2-7; the D gene is possibly TRBD1 (7 bases). CDR1 and CDR2 (germline): MDHEN, SYDVKM. The CDR3 spans 18 residues. The V and J ends lost 6 bases and 0 bases respectively, with 24 bases between them. CDR3 sequence: CASRRDSLTATASYEQYF. In DNA form, the CDR3 reads TGTGCCAGCAGGCGGGACAGCCTTACCGCTACTGCCTCCTACGAGCAGTACTTC.

The chain joins TRBV29-1 to TRBJ2-7; a possible D gene is TRBD2 (6 bases). The CDR3 covers 14 residues. Germline-derived CDR1 and CDR2 are SQVTM and ANQGSEA. Trimming removed 6 bases at V and 2 bases at J, with 17 bases between. This chain's CDR3 is CSVNLEGRAYEQYF. DNA for the CDR3: TGCAGCGTCAATCTGGAGGGCCGGGCCTACGAGCAGTACTTC.

J is TRBJ2-1 and V is TRBV5-1; the match to TRBD2 covers 9 bases. The J segment lost 9 bases and the V segment lost 2 bases, leaving 6 bases of the junction unmatched. This CDR3 spans 14 amino acids. Germline V lookup: CDR1 SGHRS, CDR2 YFSETQ. The DNA for the CDR3 is TGCGCCAGCAGCTTTGATAGCGGGAGTAGTGAGCAGTTCTTC. Translation gives CASSFDSGSSEQFF. The full variable domain, with the rest looked up from reference TRBV5-1 and TRBJ2-1, is KAGVTQTPRYLIKTRGQQVTLSCSPISGHRSVSWYQQTPGQGLQFLFEYFSETQRNKGNFPGRFSGRQFSNSRSEMNVSTLELGDSALYLCASSFDSGSSEQFFGPGTRLTVL.

The chain has TRBV5-4 and TRBJ2-7; perhaps TRBD2 as D (5 bases). Trimming left V 5 bases short and J 3 bases short, with 24 bases between. In germline, CDR1 is SGHNT, CDR2 YYREEE (reference sequence). The CDR3 extends over 17 amino acids. The CDR3 DNA follows: TGTGCCAGCAGGCGCCCAAACCTTCTAGGGAGATACTACGAGCAGTACTTC. This encodes CASRRPNLLGRYYEQYF.

The chain is built from TRBV4-1 and TRBJ2-5; D is perhaps TRBD1 (6 bases). Germline CDR1 reads MGHRA; CDR2 reads YSYEKL. CDR3 length: 13 amino acids. Trimming shortened V by 4 bases and J by 5 bases, and 11 bases separated the two germline ends. The chain's CDR3 is CASSRGRWETQYF. DNA for the CDR3: TGCGCCAGCAGCCGGGGGCGATGGGAGACCCAGTACTTC.

The chain employs TRBV28 and TRBJ2-2; D call uncertain. The ends were cut back, 6 bases at V and 1 base at J, with 9 bases in the middle. This CDR3 is built from 14 residues. CDR1 MDHEN and CDR2 SYDVKM come from the germline V gene. The CDR3 here is CASRRNGNTGELFF. CDR3 nucleotide sequence: TGTGCCAGCAGAAGAAACGGGAACACCGGGGAGCTGTTTTTT.

The rearrangement uses TRBV5-1 and TRBJ2-5; 14 bases map to TRBD2. The J call may be wrong; the DNA end is better matched by TRBJ2-7. CDR3 size: 16 residues. Germline V gene data show CDR1 as SGHRS and CDR2 as YFSETQ. CDR3 sequence reads: CASSPAGLAGVYEQYF. Written as DNA, the CDR3 is TGCGCCAGCAGCCCGGCGGGACTAGCGGGAGTGTACGAGCAGTACTTC.

This chain joins TRBV5-1 and TRBJ2-7, with 10 bases identical to TRBD2. The CDR3 covers 15 residues. V trimming: 2 bases; J trimming: 7 bases; junction bases outside the gene matches: 9. Germline CDR1 reads SGHRS; CDR2 reads YFSETQ. The CDR3 is CASSFGLADYDEQYF. The CDR3 DNA reads TGCGCCAGCAGCTTTGGACTAGCGGACTACGATGAGCAGTACTTC.

The rearrangement uses TRBV19 and TRBJ2-1; 13 nucleotides line up with TRBD2. After removal of 5 bases from V and 8 bases from J, the junction contained 3 bases not matched to a gene. The CDR3 is 14 amino acids. CDR1 is LNHDA and CDR2 is SQIVND in the germline V gene (reference sequence). CDR3: CASSRLAGGHEQFF. CDR3 nucleotides: TGTGCCAGTAGTCGACTAGCGGGAGGTCATGAGCAGTTCTTC.

The chain employs TRBV30 and TRBJ2-4; maybe TRBD1 (6 bases). The V end was cut by 2 bases, the J end by 8 bases, with 7 bases between. The CDR3 has 11 amino acids. From germline, CDR1 is GTSNPN and CDR2 SVGIG (reference sequence). The CDR3 sequence is CAWSSGDIQYF. In DNA form, the CDR3 reads TGTGCCTGGAGTTCAGGGGACATTCAGTACTTC.

This chain uses TRBV15 with TRBJ2-7; 7 bases agree with TRBD2. The CDR3 covers 16 residues. CDR1 and CDR2 (germline): LNHNV, YYDKDF (reference sequence). Losses at the gene ends were 1 base for V and 2 bases for J; bases not matched to a gene: 8. The CDR3 DNA is TGTGCCACCAGCAGAGGAGGGGCGGGAGCTGCCTACGAGCAGTACTTC. Translating gives CATSRGGAGAAYEQYF.

The chain uses TRBV19 and TRBJ2-3; 10 bases match TRBD1. The V gene's germline CDR1 is LNHDA and CDR2 SQIVND (reference sequence). The V and J ends lost 4 bases and 9 bases, in that order; junction bases with no gene match: 13. The CDR3 totals 16 residues. DNA of the CDR3: TGTGCCAGTAGTACGGTTTGGACAGGGGGTCTGGAGACGCAGTATTTT. Translation gives CASSTVWTGGLETQYF.